The 17 T cell receptor beta chains below come from one sample, sequenced in a study of beta chain features in type 1 diabetes. The investigators reverse transcribed all of the isolated RNA, so they sequenced expressed TCRB transcripts. The repertoire was sequenced with immunoSEQ multiplex PCR; TCRdb's copy has only in-frame clones and lacks some. This table holds hundreds of thousands of clones, around 16% found once. The sequenced material came from naive CD4+ T cells from blood. The receptor source for this set is a man younger than 35 in good health.

The J gene is TRBJ2-3, the V gene TRBV5-1, with 7 bases matching TRBD2. After removal of 1 base from V and 1 base from J, the junction contained 6 bases not matched to a gene. The CDR3 extends over 16 amino acids. Germline V gene sequence: CDR1 SGHRS, CDR2 YFSETQ. CDR3 sequence reads: CASSLRRGVGTDTQYF. In DNA, the CDR3 is TGCGCCAGCAGCTTGCGTCGGGGGGTCGGCACAGATACGCAGTATTTT.

The table lists this clone with a few counts. V usage is TRBV6-1 and J usage is TRBJ1-1; a possible D gene is TRBD1 (6 bases). Trimming cost V 4 bases and J 1 base, with 7 bases left between them. Germline CDR1 and CDR2: MNHNS and SASEGT. CDR3 length: 13 amino acids. The CDR3 protein is CASSVTGNTEAFF. CDR3 bases: TGTGCCAGCAGTGTGACAGGGAACACTGAAGCTTTCTTT.

This clone was found a few times. The chain carries TRBV6-5 and TRBJ1-2; 8 bases align to TRBD1. The V and J ends lost 6 bases and 4 bases, in that order; junction bases with no gene match: 10. Germline V gene data show CDR1 as MNHEY and CDR2 as SVGAGI. This CDR3 is built from 15 residues. The CDR3 DNA follows: TGTGCCAGCAGGCACTACAGGGGGGGTAGCTATGGCTACACCTTC. It encodes CASRHYRGGSYGYTF.

The rearrangement joins TRBV5-1 to TRBJ1-3; a possible D gene is TRBD1 (6 bases). Per the germline V gene, CDR1 is SGHRS and CDR2 is YFSETQ. This CDR3 is built from 16 residues. V lost 0 bases and J 1 base, leaving 11 bases between the germline ends. CDR3 DNA sequence: TGCGCCAGCAGCTTGGACAGGGTATTTTCTGGAAACACCATATATTTT. Amino acid sequence: CASSLDRVFSGNTIYF.

This clone has a handful of counts. The chain has TRBV9 and TRBJ1-2, with 11 bases that match TRBD1. Germline V CDR1 and CDR2: SGDLS, YYNGEE. The trim removed 3 bases at V and 6 bases at J, leaving 16 bases unmatched. The CDR3 length is 18 residues. CDR3 loop: CASSADPWTGGGIDGYTF. The CDR3 DNA is TGTGCCAGCAGCGCGGACCCGTGGACAGGGGGCGGTATAGATGGCTACACCTTC. Full variable domain (rest looked up from reference TRBV9 and TRBJ1-2): DSGVTQTPKHLITATGQRVTLRCSPRSGDLSVYWYQQSLDQGLQFLIQYYNGEERAKGNILERFSAQQFPDLHSELNLSSLELGDSALYFCASSADPWTGGGIDGYTFGSGTRLTVV.

This clone was counted a few times. The chain carries TRBV7-9 and TRBJ1-5, with 9 nucleotides matching TRBD1. The V and J ends lost 0 bases and 9 bases, in that order; junction bases with no gene match: 9. In germline, CDR1 is SEHNR, CDR2 FQNEAQ (reference sequence). The CDR3 is 16 amino acids. CDR3 coding DNA: TGTGCCAGCAGCTTAGCTGGAGGACAGGGGTATTCGCCCCAGCATTTT. Translating gives CASSLAGGQGYSPQHF.

The V call is TRBV7-9, the J call TRBJ1-1; TRBD1 matches 8 bases. V dropped 0 bases and J dropped 5; count of bases not matched to a gene: 2. This CDR3 is built from 14 residues. CDR1 is SEHNR and CDR2 is FQNEAQ in the germline V gene (reference sequence). The CDR3 DNA reads TGTGCCAGCAGCTTAGCCAGGGGGCCTACTGAAGCTTTCTTT. Protein sequence: CASSLARGPTEAFF.

J is TRBJ2-7 and V is TRBV4-3, with a tentative D call TRBD2 (5 bases). CDR1 and CDR2 (germline): LGHNA, YSLEER. Trimming cost V 1 base and J 3 bases, with 13 bases left between them. This CDR3 is built from 15 residues. The CDR3 is CASSQGPTRGYEQYF. For the CDR3, the DNA is TGCGCCAGCAGCCAAGGACCCACCCGGGGCTACGAGCAGTACTTC.

This clone occurred a few times. The chain is built from TRBV2 and TRBJ2-7; D gene uncertain. Looked up from germline, CDR1 is SNHLY and CDR2 is FYNNEI. V lost 3 bases, J lost 4 bases, and 10 bases lay in between. The CDR3 length is 13 residues. The CDR3: CASSDGRDYEQYF. The CDR3 DNA sequence: TGTGCCAGCAGTGATGGACGAGATTACGAGCAGTACTTC.

As regards this clone: Other DNA sequences in this sample translate to the same CDR3. This chain uses TRBV9 with TRBJ1-4; 7 bases are shared with TRBD1. In germline, CDR1 is SGDLS, CDR2 YYNGEE. The J segment lost 5 bases and the V segment lost 2 bases, leaving 9 bases of the junction unmatched. The length of the CDR3 is 16 residues. The CDR3 protein is CASSVFSDRPNEKLFF. The CDR3 nucleotides are TGTGCCAGCAGCGTTTTCTCGGACAGGCCCAATGAAAAACTGTTTTTT.

The chain uses TRBV9 and TRBJ2-3; D unclear. Germline values: CDR1 SGDLS, CDR2 YYNGEE. The length of the CDR3 is 13 residues. V dropped 0 bases and J dropped 8 bases, with 10 bases sitting between them. The CDR3 loop is CASSVGYYGTQYF. The CDR3 bases are TGTGCCAGCAGCGTAGGGTACTACGGTACGCAGTATTTT.

The V and J genes are TRBV7-3 and TRBJ2-7, with 7 bases aligning to TRBD1. Germline V gives CDR1 SGHTA, CDR2 FQGTGA. J lost 7 bases, V lost 4 bases, and 13 bases had no gene match. CDR3 length: 15 amino acids. The CDR3, as DNA: TGTGCCAGCAGCTCTTCCCCCACACAGGGGACGGAGCAGTACTTC. Its translation is CASSSSPTQGTEQYF.

This rearrangement joins TRBV7-2 to TRBJ1-1, with a tentative D call TRBD1 (6 bases). This CDR3 contains 14 residues. Looked up from germline, CDR1 is SGHTA and CDR2 is FQGNSA. V lost 4 bases, J lost 6 bases, and 15 bases lay in between. The CDR3 loop is CASSSTRDTSEAFF. CDR3 coding DNA: TGTGCCAGCAGCTCAACCCGGGACACCTCTGAAGCTTTCTTT.

This clone was counted a few times. The rearrangement links TRBV2 to TRBJ2-3; TRBD2 aligns across 7 bases. Trimming took 6 bases from V and 6 from J; bases not matched to a gene: 3. From germline, CDR1 is SNHLY and CDR2 FYNNEI. The CDR3 runs 12 residues. CDR3 in DNA: TGTGCCAGCAGGCGGGAGACCGATACGCAGTATTTT. This encodes CASRRETDTQYF.

This chain connects TRBV9 to TRBJ1-3; D gene ambiguous. Deletions cut 0 bases from V and 0 bases from J, with 10 bases between. The CDR3 length is 16 residues. CDR1 is SGDLS, CDR2 YYNGEE, per germline. DNA for the CDR3: TGTGCCAGCAGCGTAGATGGACCGAGCTCTGGAAACACCATATATTTT. Residues: CASSVDGPSSGNTIYF.

This clone was seen a handful of times. The junction shows a germline mismatch at one end, possibly a read error. The chain is built from TRBV20-1 and TRBJ2-5; unclear D gene. This CDR3 has 11 residues. CDR1 and CDR2 (germline): DFQATT, SNEGSKA (reference sequence). For the CDR3, the DNA is TGCAGTGCTAGGTCGGCAGTTACCCCCAACTTC. Protein sequence: CSARSAVTPNF.

This clone was seen a handful of times. V and J are TRBV18 and TRBJ2-3; D call uncertain. This CDR3 region has 13 residues. Per the germline V gene, CDR1 is KGHSH and CDR2 is LQKENI. Trimming removed 2 bases at V and 7 bases at J, with 10 bases between. The CDR3 DNA reads TGTGCCAGCTCACCAACGAACGCCCATACGCAGTATTTT. Protein product: CASSPTNAHTQYF.